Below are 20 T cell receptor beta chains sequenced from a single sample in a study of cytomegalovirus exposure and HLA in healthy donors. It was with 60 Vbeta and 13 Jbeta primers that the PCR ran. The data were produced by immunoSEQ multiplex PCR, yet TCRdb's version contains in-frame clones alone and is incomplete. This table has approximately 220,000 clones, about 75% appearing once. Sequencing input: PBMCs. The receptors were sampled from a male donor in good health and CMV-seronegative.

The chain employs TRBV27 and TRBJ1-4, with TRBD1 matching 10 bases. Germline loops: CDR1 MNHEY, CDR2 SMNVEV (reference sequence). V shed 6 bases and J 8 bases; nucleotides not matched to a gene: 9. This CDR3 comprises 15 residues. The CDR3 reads CASRPRQGAREKLFF. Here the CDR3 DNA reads TGTGCCAGCAGGCCACGACAGGGGGCAAGGGAAAAACTGTTTTTT.

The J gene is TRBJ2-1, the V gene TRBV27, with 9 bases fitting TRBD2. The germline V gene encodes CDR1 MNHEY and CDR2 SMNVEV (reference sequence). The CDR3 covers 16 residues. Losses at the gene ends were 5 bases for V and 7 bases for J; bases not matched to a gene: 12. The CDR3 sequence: CASSPYWAGGQNEQFF. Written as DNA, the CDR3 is TGTGCCAGCAGTCCCTACTGGGCGGGAGGGCAAAATGAGCAGTTCTTC.

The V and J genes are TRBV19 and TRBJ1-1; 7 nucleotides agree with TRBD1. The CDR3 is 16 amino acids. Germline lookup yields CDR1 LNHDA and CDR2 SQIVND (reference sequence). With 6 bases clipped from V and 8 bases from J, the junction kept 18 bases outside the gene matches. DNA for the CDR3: TGTGCCAGTAGCCTTGGAGGGGCCAACTTGGACAGGGAAGCTTTCTTT. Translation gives CASSLGGANLDREAFF.

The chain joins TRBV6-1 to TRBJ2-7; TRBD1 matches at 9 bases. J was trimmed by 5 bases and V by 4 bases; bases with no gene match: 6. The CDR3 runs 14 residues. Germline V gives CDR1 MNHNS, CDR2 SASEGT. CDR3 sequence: CASSALGTGNEQYF. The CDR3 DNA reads TGTGCCAGCAGTGCGTTGGGGACAGGGAACGAGCAGTACTTC.

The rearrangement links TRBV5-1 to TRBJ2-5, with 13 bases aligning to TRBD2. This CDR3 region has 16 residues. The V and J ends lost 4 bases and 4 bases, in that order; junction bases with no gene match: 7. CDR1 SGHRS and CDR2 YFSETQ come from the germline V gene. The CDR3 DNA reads TGCGCCAGCAGCACCGGGACTAGCGGGGATGGAGAGACCCAGTACTTC. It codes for CASSTGTSGDGETQYF. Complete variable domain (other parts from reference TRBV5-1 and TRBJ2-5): KAGVTQTPRYLIKTRGQQVTLSCSPISGHRSVSWYQQTPGQGLQFLFEYFSETQRNKGNFPGRFSGRQFSNSRSEMNVSTLELGDSALYLCASSTGTSGDGETQYFGPGTRLLVL.

CDR3 region: CASSTRQHREETQYF. In nucleotides, the CDR3 is TGTGCCAGCAGTACCAGACAGCATCGGGAAGAGACCCAGTACTTC. The chain uses TRBV27 and TRBJ2-5; D might be TRBD1 (5 bases). The V gene's germline CDR1 is MNHEY and CDR2 SMNVEV (reference sequence). Trimming took 5 bases from V and 3 from J, leaving 16 bases between them. This CDR3 is built from 15 residues.

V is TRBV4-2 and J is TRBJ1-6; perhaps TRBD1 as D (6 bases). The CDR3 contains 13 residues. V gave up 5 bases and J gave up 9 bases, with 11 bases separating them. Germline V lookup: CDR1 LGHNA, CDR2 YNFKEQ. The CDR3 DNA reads TGTGCCAGCAGCTTTGGGGGGGCTTCACCCCTCCACTTT. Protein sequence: CASSFGGASPLHF.

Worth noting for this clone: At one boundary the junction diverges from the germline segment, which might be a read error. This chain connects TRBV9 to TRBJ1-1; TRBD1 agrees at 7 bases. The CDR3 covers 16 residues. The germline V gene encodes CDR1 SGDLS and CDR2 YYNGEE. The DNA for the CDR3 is TGTACCAGCAGCGTATCATTTCGACAGGGAAACACTGAAGCTTTCTTT. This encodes CTSSVSFRQGNTEAFF.

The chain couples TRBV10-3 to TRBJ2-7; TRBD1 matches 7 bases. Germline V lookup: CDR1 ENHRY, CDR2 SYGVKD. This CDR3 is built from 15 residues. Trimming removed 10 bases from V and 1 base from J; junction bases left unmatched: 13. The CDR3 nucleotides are TGTGCCACCGCCTCCTTCTCAGGGGGATCCTACGAGCAGTACTTC. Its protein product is CATASFSGGSYEQYF.

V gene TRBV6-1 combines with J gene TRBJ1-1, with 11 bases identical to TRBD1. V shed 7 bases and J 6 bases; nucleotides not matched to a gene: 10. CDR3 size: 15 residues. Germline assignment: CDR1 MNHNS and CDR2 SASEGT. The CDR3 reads CASTRTGGDIPEAFF. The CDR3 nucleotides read TGTGCCAGCACCCGGACAGGGGGCGACATCCCTGAAGCTTTCTTT.

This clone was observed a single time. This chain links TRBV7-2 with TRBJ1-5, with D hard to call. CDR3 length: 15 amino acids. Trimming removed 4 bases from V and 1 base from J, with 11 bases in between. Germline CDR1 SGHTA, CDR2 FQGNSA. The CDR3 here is CASSSGPLSNQPQHF. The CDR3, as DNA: TGTGCCAGCAGCTCAGGCCCTTTGAGCAATCAGCCCCAGCATTTT.

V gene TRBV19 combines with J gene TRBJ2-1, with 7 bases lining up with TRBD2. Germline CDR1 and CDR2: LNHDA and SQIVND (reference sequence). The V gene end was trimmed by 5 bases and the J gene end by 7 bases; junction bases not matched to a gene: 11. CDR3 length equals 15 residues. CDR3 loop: CASSARGGSWNEQFF. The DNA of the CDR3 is TGTGCCAGTAGTGCCCGGGGCGGGAGTTGGAATGAGCAGTTCTTC.

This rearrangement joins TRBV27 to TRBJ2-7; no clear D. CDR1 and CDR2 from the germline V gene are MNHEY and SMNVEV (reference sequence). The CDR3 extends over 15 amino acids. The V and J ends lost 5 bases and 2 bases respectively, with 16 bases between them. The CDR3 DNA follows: TGTGCCAGCAGTACCACGTCTCTAGGTCCCTACGAGCAGTACTTC. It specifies CASSTTSLGPYEQYF.

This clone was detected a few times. CDR3 DNA: TGTGCCAGCAGCCCAGGGTATGGCACAGATACGCAGTATTTT. Amino acids: CASSPGYGTDTQYF. The V call is TRBV7-3, the J call TRBJ2-3; tentative D call: TRBD1 (5 bases). Trimming pared 5 bases from V and 1 base from J, leaving 10 bases between. CDR1 and CDR2 (germline): SGHTA, FQGTGA. This CDR3 has 14 residues.

In nucleotides, the CDR3 is TGTGCCAGTGAAAAGGGGGCGGCCAATCAGCCCCAGCATTTT. Encoded protein: CASEKGAANQPQHF. The gene calls are TRBV19 and TRBJ1-5; 7 nucleotides agree with TRBD1. The J segment lost 3 bases and the V segment lost 8 bases, leaving 7 bases of the junction unmatched. The CDR3 sequence is 14 residues long. Germline V gene data show CDR1 as LNHDA and CDR2 as SQIVND (reference sequence).

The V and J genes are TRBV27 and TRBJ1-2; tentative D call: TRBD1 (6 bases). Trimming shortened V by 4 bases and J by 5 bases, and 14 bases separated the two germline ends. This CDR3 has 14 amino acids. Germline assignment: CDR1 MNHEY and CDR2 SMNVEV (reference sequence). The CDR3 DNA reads TGTGCCAGCAGTTATCAGGGGCCCTCGTATGGCTACACCTTC. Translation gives CASSYQGPSYGYTF.

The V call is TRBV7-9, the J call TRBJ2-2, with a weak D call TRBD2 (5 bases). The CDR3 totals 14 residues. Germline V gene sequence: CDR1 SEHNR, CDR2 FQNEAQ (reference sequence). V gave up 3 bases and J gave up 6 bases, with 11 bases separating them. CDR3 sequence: CASSFSTGAGELFF. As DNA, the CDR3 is TGTGCCAGCAGCTTTAGTACCGGGGCCGGGGAGCTGTTTTTT.

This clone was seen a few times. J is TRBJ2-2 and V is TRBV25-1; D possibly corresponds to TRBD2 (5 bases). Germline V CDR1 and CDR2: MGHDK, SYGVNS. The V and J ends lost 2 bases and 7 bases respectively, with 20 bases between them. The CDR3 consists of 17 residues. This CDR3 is CASSEGGRGSGNGELFF. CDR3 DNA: TGTGCCAGCAGTGAAGGTGGGAGAGGGTCGGGAAACGGGGAGCTGTTTTTT.

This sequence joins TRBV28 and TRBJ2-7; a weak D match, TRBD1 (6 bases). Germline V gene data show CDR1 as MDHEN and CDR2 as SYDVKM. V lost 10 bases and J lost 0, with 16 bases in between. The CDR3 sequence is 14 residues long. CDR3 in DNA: TGTGCCATTGAATCACAGGACAGCTCCTACGAGCAGTACTTC. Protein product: CAIESQDSSYEQYF.

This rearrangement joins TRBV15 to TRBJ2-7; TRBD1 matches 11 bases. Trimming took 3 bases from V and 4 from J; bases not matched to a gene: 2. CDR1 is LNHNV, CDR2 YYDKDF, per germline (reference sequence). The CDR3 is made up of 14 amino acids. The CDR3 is CATSRGTGGYEQYF. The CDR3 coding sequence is TGTGCCACCAGCAGGGGGACAGGGGGGTACGAGCAGTACTTC.